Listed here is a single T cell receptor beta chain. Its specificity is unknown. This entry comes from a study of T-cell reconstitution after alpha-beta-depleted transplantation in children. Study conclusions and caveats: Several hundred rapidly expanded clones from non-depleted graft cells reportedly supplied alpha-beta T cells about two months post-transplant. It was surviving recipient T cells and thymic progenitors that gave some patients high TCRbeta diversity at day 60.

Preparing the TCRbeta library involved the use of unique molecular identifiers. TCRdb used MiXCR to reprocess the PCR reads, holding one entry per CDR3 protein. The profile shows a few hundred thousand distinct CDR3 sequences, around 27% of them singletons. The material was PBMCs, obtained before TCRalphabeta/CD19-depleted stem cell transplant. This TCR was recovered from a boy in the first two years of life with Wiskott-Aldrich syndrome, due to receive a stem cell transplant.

The CDR3 loop is CASSYGTVAYEQYF. As DNA, the CDR3 is TGTGCCAGCAGTTACGGGACAGTTGCCTACGAGCAGTACTTC. The chain links TRBV5-6 to TRBJ2-7; 7 bases are a match to TRBD1. Trimming took 5 bases from V and 2 from J; bases not matched to a gene: 7. CDR3 size: 14 residues. Per the germline V gene, CDR1 is SGHDT and CDR2 is YYEEEE.